This entry is about one TCR beta chain. Its antigen is as yet unknown. The PCR ran on 60 Vbeta and 13 Jbeta primers. TCRdb's copy holds only in-frame clones and misses some; the assay was immunoSEQ multiplex PCR. This sample's table reports 130,000 or so clones. Each of the donors was a healthy bone marrow donor. The data were obtained in a study of cytomegalovirus exposure and HLA in healthy donors. Study findings and constraints: In an earlier analysis, about 87% or about 30%: the productive usage of most TCR beta V segments. When analyzed later, a missense DCLRE1C variant was found to be linked to TCR beta V- and J-gene trimming.

The CDR3 loop spans 18 amino acids. CDR1 and CDR2 (germline): MDHEN, SYDVKM. Trimming shortened V by 6 bases and J by 0 bases, and 18 bases separated the two germline ends. The sequenced sample was PBMCs. V and J are TRBV28 and TRBJ2-6, with D possibly matching TRBD1 (6 bases). The receptor's source is a middle-aged woman in good health and CMV-seropositive. CDR3 DNA sequence: TGTGCCAGCAGGAATCCCGGACAGACCTTCTCTGGGGCCAACGTCCTGACTTTC. Translated, it gives CASRNPGQTFSGANVLTF.